What follows are 31 T cell receptor beta chains derived from one specimen sequenced in a study of spatial heterogeneity in lung cancer. TCRdb processed the 5' RACE reads anew with MiXCR; each CDR3 protein has one entry. The table records 10,000 to 15,000 distinct CDR3 sequences, 3% to 4% of them present only once. The sample's time point: sample taken at primary tumor resection. The sequenced material consisted of unsorted whole RNA from tumor, nontumor lung or frozen PBMC. The material sequenced was PBMCs, taken at surgery. Source of these receptors: a male donor with early-stage non-small cell lung cancer.

Sample share makes this clonotype medium-sized (0.01 to 0.1%). The library was prepared for alpha chains; this beta chain is a stray read, so its frequency means little. The V call is TRBV2, the J call TRBJ2-7; 7 nucleotides line up with TRBD2. The CDR3 is 14 residues long. The germline CDR1 and CDR2 sequences are SNHLY and FYNNEI. Trimming at V came to 5 bases and at J to 3 bases, leaving 7 bases not matched to a gene. CDR3 region: CASSRDYYDYEQYF. CDR3 sequence (DNA): TGTGCCAGCAGTCGGGACTATTATGACTACGAGCAGTACTTC.

This clonotype was seen repeatedly, ten times or more. This beta chain represents an off-target read in a library built for alpha chains; its size is of limited meaning. The genes are TRBV28 and TRBJ2-6, with D perhaps matching TRBD1 (6 bases). The germline V and J ends were trimmed by 6 bases and 7 bases, with 7 bases remaining between them. The CDR3 extends over 12 amino acids. CDR1 and CDR2 from the germline V gene are MDHEN and SYDVKM. The CDR3 protein is CASRDRANVLTF. As DNA, the CDR3 is TGTGCCAGCAGGGACAGAGCCAACGTCCTGACTTTC.

This clonotype has a count of ten or more. The size of this beta chain means little, since it is a stray read in a library made for alpha chains. V usage is TRBV10-3 and J usage is TRBJ1-2; TRBD1 matches at 11 bases. V lost 8 bases, J lost 4 bases, and 6 bases stayed unmatched. CDR1 is ENHRY and CDR2 is SYGVKD in the germline V gene. The length of the CDR3 is 14 residues. CDR3 nucleotide sequence: TGTGCCATCCAGGGACAGGGGGGGATCTATGGCTACACCTTC. It codes for CAIQGQGGIYGYTF.

There are many counts of this clonotype. This beta chain is a stray sequence in a library constructed for alpha chains; its clone size is not meaningful. The chain has TRBV4-2 and TRBJ2-3; 9 positions match TRBD1. The CDR3 is 16 amino acids. Trimming removed 3 bases from V and 2 bases from J; junction bases left unmatched: 6. In germline, CDR1 is LGHNA, CDR2 YNFKEQ. CDR3 nucleotide sequence: TGTGCCAGCAGCCATGGAGGGGACAGGGTCACAGATACGCAGTATTTT. Translation gives CASSHGGDRVTDTQYF.

This clonotype was detected ten times or more. This beta chain slipped into a library made for alpha chains as a stray read, so its size is not meaningful. This chain links TRBV28 with TRBJ2-7; D is unclear. V was cut by 2 bases and J by 6 bases, with 5 bases left in between. The germline V gene has CDR1 MDHEN and CDR2 SYDVKM. CDR3 length: 11 amino acids. Written as DNA, the CDR3 is TGTGCCAGCAGTTTAAGCACCGAGCAGTACTTC. The encoded protein is CASSLSTEQYF.

This clonotype was observed many times. Since the library was made to target alpha chains, this beta chain is a stray read and its abundance is not meaningful. CDR3: CSASGLNTGELFF. CDR3 in DNA: TGCAGTGCTTCGGGACTAAACACCGGGGAGCTGTTTTTT. The chain uses TRBV20-1 and TRBJ2-2, with TRBD2 matching 7 bases. With V trimmed by 5 bases and J by 2 bases, 2 bases remained unmatched. This CDR3 is 13 amino acids long. Germline CDR1 DFQATT, CDR2 SNEGSKA (reference sequence).

This clonotype was counted only a few times. The library was built for alpha chains, so this beta chain is an off-target read and its size means little. The chain uses TRBV9 and TRBJ2-5; perhaps D is TRBD1 or TRBD2 (5 bases each). Germline CDR1 SGDLS, CDR2 YYNGEE. This CDR3 is 15 amino acids long. Trimming removed 0 bases from V and 5 bases from J, with 14 bases in between. CDR3 residues: CASSVGPLGTETQYF. CDR3 DNA sequence: TGTGCCAGCAGCGTAGGTCCCCTCGGGACGGAGACCCAGTACTTC.

This clonotype was detected ten times or more. Since it is a stray read in a library aimed at alpha chains, this beta chain has a size that is not meaningful. The rearrangement uses TRBV14 and TRBJ2-5; D is unclear. The CDR3 is made up of 14 amino acids. V was trimmed by 0 bases and J by 0 bases, leaving 5 bases between them. Germline CDR1 and CDR2: SGHDN and FVKESK. For the CDR3, the DNA is TGTGCCAGCAGCCAAGACCCGAACCAAGAGACCCAGTACTTC. Translating gives CASSQDPNQETQYF. Full variable domain (missing parts from reference TRBV14 and TRBJ2-5): EAGVTQFPSHSVIEKGQTVTLRCDPISGHDNLYWYRRVMGKEIKFLLHFVKESKQDESGMPNNRFLAERTGGTYSTLKVQPAELEDSGVYFCASSQDPNQETQYFGPGTRLLVL.

At least ten counts were recorded for this clonotype. Found in a library prepared for alpha chains, this beta chain is an off-target read, and its abundance has little meaning. V is TRBV18 and J is TRBJ2-4, with TRBD2 as a possible D gene (5 bases). Germline-derived CDR1 and CDR2 are KGHSH and LQKENI. CDR3 length: 17 amino acids. The ends were cut back, 3 bases at V and 4 bases at J, with 19 bases in the middle. In DNA, the CDR3 is TGTGCCAGCTCACCTATCCGAGGGCAGCAAGAAAAAAACATTCAGTACTTC. Amino acid sequence: CASSPIRGQQEKNIQYF.

This clonotype was seen many times. This beta chain lies outside the target of a library built for alpha chains; its clone size means little. The chain employs TRBV20-1 and TRBJ2-1, with D possibly TRBD2 on 6 matching bases. The V end was cut by 3 bases, the J end by 0 bases, with 9 bases between. CDR1 is DFQATT and CDR2 is SNEGSKA in the germline V gene (reference sequence). The CDR3 has 14 amino acids. CDR3 DNA: TGCAGTGCTAGCGGAGGGAGCTCCTACAATGAGCAGTTCTTC. It codes for CSASGGSSYNEQFF.

This clonotype was observed at least ten times. Being off target in a library aimed at alpha chains, this beta chain has a size of little meaning. The chain links TRBV15 to TRBJ2-1, with a possible D match to TRBD1 (6 bases). Germline values: CDR1 LNHNV, CDR2 YYDKDF (reference sequence). V lost 0 bases and J lost 4, with 16 bases in between. The CDR3 is 17 amino acids. CDR3 residues: CATSRDRSGQPYNEQFF. The CDR3 region has the DNA TGTGCCACCAGCAGAGATAGGTCAGGACAGCCGTACAATGAGCAGTTCTTC.

As concerns this clonotype: The size of this beta chain means little, since it is a stray read in a library made for alpha chains. The V gene is TRBV24-1, the J gene TRBJ2-3; D is perhaps TRBD2 (7 bases). The V gene lost 0 bases and the J gene lost 4 bases, with 10 bases spanning the gap. Germline values: CDR1 KGHDR, CDR2 SFDVKD. The CDR3 length is 15 residues. CDR3 in amino acids: CATSDLTGGADTQYF. DNA for the CDR3: TGTGCCACCAGTGATTTGACGGGGGGCGCAGATACGCAGTATTTT.

As regards this clonotype: Found in a library prepared for alpha chains, this beta chain is an off-target read, and its abundance has little meaning. The rearrangement uses TRBV7-9 and TRBJ2-7, with D possibly TRBD2 on 5 matching bases. CDR1 is SEHNR and CDR2 is FQNEAQ in the germline V gene (reference sequence). The CDR3 spans 14 residues. V was clipped by 3 bases and J by 2 bases, with 11 bases between them. This CDR3 is CASSFFPGTYEQYF. In DNA, the CDR3 is TGTGCCAGCAGCTTCTTCCCGGGGACCTACGAGCAGTACTTC. The full variable domain, with the rest looked up from reference TRBV7-9 and TRBJ2-7, is DTGVSQNPRHKITKRGQNVTFRCDPISEHNRLYWYRQTLGQGPEFLTYFQNEAQLEKSRLLSDRFSAERPKGSFSTLEIQRTEQGDSAMYLCASSFFPGTYEQYFGPGTRLTVT.

This clonotype was seen at least ten times. The library was designed around alpha chains, so this beta chain is a stray read whose abundance carries little weight. The V and J genes are TRBV3-1 and TRBJ1-1; D is ambiguous. The germline V gene has CDR1 LGHDT and CDR2 YNNKEL (reference sequence). This CDR3 region has 15 residues. V was pared by 4 bases and J by 1 base, with 13 bases between. This CDR3 is CASSPTAFGNTEAFF. In DNA, the CDR3 is TGTGCCAGCAGCCCGACCGCTTTCGGGAACACTGAAGCTTTCTTT.

This clonotype was recorded many times. This beta chain is an unintended read in a library built for alpha chains; its size means little. The rearrangement uses TRBV12-3 or TRBV12-4 and TRBJ1-1; weak D call: TRBD1 (5 bases). The CDR3 totals 14 residues. Trimming stripped 3 bases from V and 3 bases from J, with 11 bases between. As DNA, the CDR3 is TGTGCCAGCAGTTTTGATCAGGGCTACACTGAAGCTTTCTTT. Translation gives CASSFDQGYTEAFF.

This clonotype was observed at least ten times. Being off target in a library aimed at alpha chains, this beta chain has a size of little meaning. This sequence joins TRBV9 and TRBJ2-3; tentative D call: TRBD2 (5 bases). The V end lost 0 bases, the J end lost 6 bases, and 8 bases lay between the germline ends. CDR1 SGDLS and CDR2 YYNGEE come from the germline V gene. CDR3 size: 13 residues. The CDR3 region is CASSVATGDTQYF. The CDR3 nucleotides are TGTGCCAGCAGCGTAGCTACGGGGGATACGCAGTATTTT.

This clonotype has at least ten counts. Found in a library prepared for alpha chains, this beta chain is an off-target read, and its abundance has little meaning. The V gene is TRBV7-2, the J gene TRBJ2-7; D uncertain. Deletions cut 6 bases from V and 0 bases from J, with 9 bases between. The CDR3 is 13 amino acids. In germline, CDR1 is SGHTA, CDR2 FQGNSA. CDR3 protein: CASRAPSSYEQYF. The CDR3 DNA reads as TGTGCCAGCAGAGCGCCCAGCTCCTACGAGCAGTACTTC.

This clonotype showed up many times. Within a library made for alpha chains, this beta chain is off target, and its count is uninformative. The V and J genes are TRBV7-9 and TRBJ1-5, with D hard to call. Germline V lookup: CDR1 SEHNR, CDR2 FQNEAQ (reference sequence). Between the trimmed V and J ends, which lost 5 bases and 2 bases, there was a span of 13 bases. CDR3 length equals 15 residues. As DNA, the CDR3 is TGTGCCAGCAGCGCAACTACAGCTGGCAATCAGCCCCAGCATTTT. Translated, it gives CASSATTAGNQPQHF.

This clonotype has at least ten counts. This beta chain is a stray sequence in a library constructed for alpha chains; its clone size is not meaningful. The genes are TRBV4-1 and TRBJ1-3; the match to TRBD1 covers 9 bases. Germline CDR1 MGHRA, CDR2 YSYEKL. V gave up 5 bases and J gave up 5 bases; unmatched junction bases: 10. This CDR3 comprises 16 residues. CDR3 in DNA: TGCGCCAGCAGCACTTGGACAGGGGATCGGAGAAACACCATATATTTT. This sequence encodes CASSTWTGDRRNTIYF.

As regards this clonotype: The size of this beta chain means little, since it is a stray read in a library made for alpha chains. The chain is built from TRBV19 and TRBJ2-3; no clear D. Germline V lookup: CDR1 LNHDA, CDR2 SQIVND (reference sequence). Trimming left V 6 bases short and J 6 bases short, with 16 bases between. This CDR3 is 14 amino acids long. CDR3 sequence (DNA): TGTGCCAGTAGCGTTCGGTCCGCTGGCGATACGCAGTATTTT. This translates into CASSVRSAGDTQYF.

At least ten counts were recorded for this clonotype. Because the library targeted alpha chains, this beta chain is an off-target read whose size means little. The chain has TRBV27 and TRBJ1-3, with D unresolved. Germline CDR1 reads MNHEY; CDR2 reads SMNVEV (reference sequence). CDR3 length: 13 amino acids. With 5 bases removed from V and 0 bases from J, the gap between germline ends came to 5 bases. CDR3 region: CASSAGSGNTIYF. The DNA for the CDR3 is TGTGCCAGCAGTGCCGGCTCTGGAAACACCATATATTTT.

This clonotype was counted ten times or more. This beta chain lies outside the target of a library built for alpha chains; its clone size means little. The V call is TRBV6-2 or TRBV6-3, the J call TRBJ2-1, with D unclear. V was clipped by 6 bases and J by 0 bases, with 12 bases between them. Germline lookup yields CDR1 MNHEY and CDR2 SVGEGT. CDR3 length: 15 amino acids. The CDR3: CASSVGPTSYNEQFF. DNA for the CDR3: TGTGCCAGCAGCGTCGGGCCCACCTCCTACAATGAGCAGTTCTTC.

This clonotype was seen ten or more times. This beta chain represents an off-target read in a library built for alpha chains; its size is of limited meaning. J is TRBJ2-1 and V is TRBV24-1, with D possibly being TRBD1 (6 bases). The CDR3 extends over 16 amino acids. V lost 3 bases to trimming and J lost 6 bases, with 17 bases between them. Germline-derived CDR1 and CDR2 are KGHDR and SFDVKD. This CDR3 is CATSDPWTAEVNEQFF. In DNA form, the CDR3 reads TGTGCCACCAGTGATCCATGGACAGCCGAAGTCAATGAGCAGTTCTTC.

This clonotype has ten or more counts. Little can be read into the size of this beta chain, an off-target read in a library designed for alpha chains. CDR3 loop: CATSDYGADLTDTQYF. Written as DNA, the CDR3 is TGTGCCACCAGTGATTATGGTGCGGATCTCACAGATACGCAGTATTTT. The chain uses TRBV24-1 and TRBJ2-3; no clear D gene. Germline-derived CDR1 and CDR2 are KGHDR and SFDVKD. The germline V and J ends were trimmed by 2 bases and 2 bases, with 13 bases remaining between them. The CDR3 has 16 amino acids.

This clonotype is labeled medium-sized. The library was built for alpha chains, so this beta chain is an off-target read and its size means little. The J gene is TRBJ2-3, the V gene TRBV7-2, with TRBD1 matching over 7 bases. This CDR3 comprises 13 residues. CDR1 SGHTA and CDR2 FQGNSA come from the germline V gene. The V gene end was trimmed by 5 bases and the J gene end by 10 bases; junction bases not matched to a gene: 9. The CDR3 region is CASSPEWDSAQYF. CDR3 nucleotides: TGTGCCAGCAGCCCGGAATGGGACAGTGCGCAGTATTTT.

This clonotype was seen at least ten times. This beta chain is a stray read from a library made for alpha chains; its abundance is not meaningful. The chain employs TRBV6-2 or TRBV6-3 and TRBJ1-1; 9 nucleotides line up with TRBD1. The CDR3 spans 17 residues. The V gene's germline CDR1 is MNHEY and CDR2 SVGEGT. V trimming: 1 base; J trimming: 0 bases; junction bases outside the gene matches: 6. CDR3 region: CASSYLPGQGMNTEAFF. CDR3 nucleotide sequence: TGTGCCAGCAGTTACTTACCGGGACAGGGAATGAACACTGAAGCTTTCTTT.

This clonotype showed up many times. A library prepared for alpha chains yielded this beta chain as an off-target read; its size is of little meaning. The rearrangement links TRBV7-2 to TRBJ2-1, with TRBD2 matching over 10 bases. V trimming: 5 bases; J trimming: 5 bases; junction bases outside the gene matches: 9. Germline V gene sequence: CDR1 SGHTA, CDR2 FQGNSA. The length of the CDR3 is 16 residues. The CDR3 region has the DNA TGTGCCAGCAGCCTACTTCCGGGACTAGCGAACAATGAGCAGTTCTTC. Protein sequence: CASSLLPGLANNEQFF.

To note about this clonotype: Because the library targeted alpha chains, this beta chain is an off-target read whose size means little. This chain links TRBV27 with TRBJ2-1, with 9 nucleotides matching TRBD2. The CDR3 is 15 residues long. V was pared by 3 bases and J by 5 bases, with 5 bases of the junction left unmatched. Germline values: CDR1 MNHEY, CDR2 SMNVEV (reference sequence). The CDR3 sequence is CASSFWTSANNEQFF. The CDR3 coding sequence is TGTGCCAGCAGTTTCTGGACTAGCGCCAACAATGAGCAGTTCTTC.

This clonotype was observed many times. As an off-target read in a library built for alpha chains, this beta chain has a frequency of little significance. The chain uses TRBV21-1 and TRBJ2-1; the D call in the table, TRBD2, was not verified against the DNA. TRBV21-1 is classified as a pseudogene. This CDR3 region has 15 residues. The CDR3 loop reads CASSKAGPIGNEQFF. CDR3 nucleotide sequence: TGTGCCAGCAGCAAAGCCGGCCCGATTGGCAATGAGCAGTTCTTC.

This clonotype was counted many times. Found in a library prepared for alpha chains, this beta chain is an off-target read, and its abundance has little meaning. This chain uses TRBV6-5 with TRBJ1-1; TRBD1 matches at 8 bases. With V trimmed by 6 bases and J by 3 bases, 3 bases remained unmatched. This CDR3 contains 13 residues. The germline V gene has CDR1 MNHEY and CDR2 SVGAGI. The chain's CDR3 is CASSPGGHTEAFF. The DNA for the CDR3 is TGTGCCAGCAGCCCAGGGGGCCACACTGAAGCTTTCTTT.

As concerns this clonotype: This beta chain represents an off-target read in a library built for alpha chains; its size is of limited meaning. This rearrangement joins TRBV18 to TRBJ1-3, with a weak D call TRBD1 (6 bases). CDR3 length: 15 amino acids. V shed 6 bases and J shed 2 bases, with 14 bases lying between them. Germline values: CDR1 KGHSH, CDR2 LQKENI. CDR3 loop: CASSSGQKTGNTIYF. The DNA of the CDR3 is TGTGCCAGCTCGTCCGGACAGAAGACTGGAAACACCATATATTTT.